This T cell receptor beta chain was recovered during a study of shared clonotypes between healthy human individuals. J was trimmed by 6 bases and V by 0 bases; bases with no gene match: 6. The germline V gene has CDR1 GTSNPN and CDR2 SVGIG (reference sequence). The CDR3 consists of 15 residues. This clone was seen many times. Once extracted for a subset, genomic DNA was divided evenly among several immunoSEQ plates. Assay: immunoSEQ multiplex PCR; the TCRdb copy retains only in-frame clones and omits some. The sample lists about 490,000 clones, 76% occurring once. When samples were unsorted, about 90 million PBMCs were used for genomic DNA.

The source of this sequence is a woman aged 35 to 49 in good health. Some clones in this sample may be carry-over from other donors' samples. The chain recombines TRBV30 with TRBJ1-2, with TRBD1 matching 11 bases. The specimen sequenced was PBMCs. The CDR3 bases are TGTGCCTGGAGTGTCCTCGGACAGGGGGCGGATGGCTACACCTTC. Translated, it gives CAWSVLGQGADGYTF. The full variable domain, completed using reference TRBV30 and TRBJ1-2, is SQTIHQWPATLVQPVGSPLSLECTVEGTSNPNLYWYRQAAGRGLQLLFYSVGIGQISSEVPQNLSASRPQDRQFILSSKKLLLSDSGFYLCAWSVLGQGADGYTFGSGTRLTVV.